This section outlines one T cell receptor (beta chain) sequence together with its context. This clone was counted a few times. It has no known antigen specificity. Per-nucleotide qualities are absent, and no much larger clonotype sits a single base away. TCR-beta CDR3 regions were amplified from genomic DNA with the immunoSEQ hsTCRB Kit using multiplexed V- and J-gene primers. Unique DNA barcodes were added in a second PCR, and the samples were pooled together with one negative control and one positive control. The pooled TCR-beta libraries were sequenced using a 150-cycle paired-end protocol on an Illumina MiSeq. In the authors' own workflow: Raw sequencing data were processed by Adaptive Biotechnologies into a report with normalized, annotated TCR-beta repertoires. T-cell density was calculated by normalizing TCR-beta templates to usable DNA, with usable DNA estimated through amplification of housekeeping genes. Richness was the count of unique rearrangements, and clonality was defined as 1 minus Pielou's evenness. The table was pulled from immuneACCESS by TCRdb, which kept in-frame rearrangements only. Such tables lose some clones; where checked, under half of the loss comes from unresolved V genes, and the rest has no known cause. D and trimming come from the DNA, and the V and J calls and clone size come from that table. The sample table contains 400 to 550 clones; only one count was recorded for 80% to 90% of them. The biggest ten clones account for roughly 5.8% of the sample.

There are 11 amino acids in the CDR3, from cysteine to phenylalanine inclusive. Only the CDR3 part of the read is kept: 33 bases, read in frame from the first base. V is clipped by 5 bases and J by 2 bases, and the sequence between their germline boundaries is 3 bases long. CDR1 and CDR2, per the germline V gene (reference sequence), are PRHDT and FYEKMQ. The sample belongs to a study of T cells and copy number aberrations in small-cell lung cancer (dated by TCRdb to the early 2020s). Broadly, across the study: TCR repertoire sequencing was paired with whole-exome sequencing of the same tumor regions to relate T cell metrics to mutations and copy number aberrations. Tumor TCR data were available for approximately 16 patients, and roughly 15 patients had TCR data from both tumor and normal tissue.

What the study reported, not specific to this receptor: The study was limited by a small sample size because surgical resection is uncommon in small-cell lung cancer, and the findings require validation. Every specimen was formalin-fixed paraffin-embedded tissue, a material known to introduce sequencing artifacts. Compared with adjacent lung tissue, tumors showed lower T-cell density, richness and clonality, although the density difference was not significant.

Donors were patients with limited-stage small-cell lung cancer who underwent surgical resection in Hangzhou, China, between about 2008 and 2021. All donors had upfront surgery without preoperative chemotherapy or radiotherapy, and none received immunotherapy before or after surgery. Each of the 15 to 20 patients in the sequenced cohort was a smoker or a heavy second-hand smoker. Adjacent normal lung was taken at least 2 cm away from the tumor margin, and two pathologists confirmed by morphology that the adjacent normal lung was free of malignant cells. Multi-region TCR-beta sequencing of resected limited-stage small-cell lung cancers and of tumor-adjacent lung tissue was performed to characterize T cell repertoire heterogeneity. The AllPrep DNA/RNA FFPE Kit (Qiagen) was used to extract genomic DNA from the FFPE tissue.

The sequenced sample was normal tissue next to the tumor. The receptor comes from a man aged 60 to 69 with small cell lung cancer. The V and J segments used are TRBV13 and TRBJ1-1, with the identity of the D gene unclear. The CDR3 sequence is CASSDNTEAFF. The DNA reads as follows: TGTGCCAGCAGCGACAACACTGAAGCTTTCTTT.